These 22 T cell receptor beta chains were all obtained from the same sample, sequenced in a study of T cells in Graves' hyperthyroidism and ophthalmopathy. TCR beta CDR3 regions were amplified from RNA transcripts. Initially, a first-round RT-PCR of the TCR CDR3 employed the HTBI primer set. Each CDR3 protein gets one entry after TCRdb re-called the multiplex PCR reads with MiXCR. The data show around 690,000 distinct CDR3 sequences, around 15% seen once. The specimen was blood. The receptors here all came from a man aged 45 to 65 with Graves' hyperthyroidism.

CDR3 region: CASSSGLAGVYYNEQFF. CDR3 nucleotides: TGCGCCAGCAGCAGTGGACTAGCGGGAGTTTATTACAATGAGCAGTTCTTC. This chain links TRBV5-1 with TRBJ2-1; the match to TRBD2 covers 13 bases. Germline V gene data show CDR1 as SGHRS and CDR2 as YFSETQ. J gave up 4 bases and V 4 bases, and 8 bases lay outside the gene matches. The CDR3 is 17 amino acids.

This clonotype was picked up a small number of times. The chain couples TRBV29-1 to TRBJ1-1; D gene unclear. Trimming removed 1 base at V and 2 bases at J, with 5 bases between. Looked up from germline, CDR1 is SQVTM and CDR2 is ANQGSEA. The CDR3 extends over 12 amino acids. CDR3 DNA: TGCAGCGTTGAAGGCAGTAACACTGAAGCTTTCTTT. As protein: CSVEGSNTEAFF. The full variable domain, completed using reference TRBV29-1 and TRBJ1-1, is SAVISQKPSRDICQRGTSLTIQCQVDSQVTMMFWYRQQPGQSLTLIATANQGSEATYESGFVIDKFPISRPNLTFSTLTVSNMSPEDSSIYLCSVEGSNTEAFFGQGTRLTVV.

This clonotype was counted many times. V usage is TRBV7-8 and J usage is TRBJ1-5, with TRBD1 matching 9 bases. Trimming at V came to 5 bases and at J to 7 bases, leaving 3 bases not matched to a gene. The CDR3 runs to 13 residues. The V gene's germline CDR1 is SGHVS and CDR2 FQNEAQ. CDR3: CASSTQGAQPQHF. DNA for the CDR3: TGTGCCAGCAGCACACAGGGGGCCCAGCCCCAGCATTTT.

This clonotype was detected only a few times. J is TRBJ2-7 and V is TRBV9; D possibly corresponds to TRBD2 (5 bases). V dropped 0 bases and J dropped 0 bases, with 7 bases sitting between them. The germline V gene has CDR1 SGDLS and CDR2 YYNGEE. CDR3 length: 14 amino acids. The CDR3 reads CASSVVGGSYEQYF. DNA for the CDR3: TGTGCCAGCAGCGTAGTTGGAGGCTCCTACGAGCAGTACTTC.

This clonotype occurred many times. J is TRBJ1-6 and V is TRBV2, with unresolved D. Germline V gene sequence: CDR1 SNHLY, CDR2 FYNNEI. The CDR3 is made up of 14 amino acids. Trimming shortened V by 6 bases and J by 11 bases, and 17 bases separated the two germline ends. The CDR3 loop is CASRDLLGVTPLHF. CDR3 nucleotides: TGTGCCAGCAGGGACCTACTAGGTGTGACACCCCTCCACTTT. The full variable domain, in which reference TRBV2 and TRBJ1-6 provide the parts outside the CDR3, is EPEVTQTPSHQVTQMGQEVILRCVPISNHLYFYWYRQILGQKVEFLVSFYNNEISEKSEIFDDQFSVERPDGSNFTLKIRSTKLEDSAMYFCASRDLLGVTPLHFGNGTRLTVT.

This clonotype was recorded at least ten times. J is TRBJ2-3 and V is TRBV28, with 7 bases identical to TRBD1. Losses at the gene ends were 5 bases for V and 3 bases for J; bases not matched to a gene: 11. The CDR3 has 16 residues. Germline CDR1 reads MDHEN; CDR2 reads SYDVKM. The DNA for the CDR3 is TGTGCCAGCAGTAGTCGGACAGGCCAGTTGACAGATACGCAGTATTTT. This codes for CASSSRTGQLTDTQYF.

This clonotype appeared many times. The chain joins TRBV11-2 to TRBJ1-1; TRBD1 might be the D (5 bases). V was trimmed by 5 bases and J by 3 bases, leaving 16 bases between them. The germline V gene has CDR1 SGHAT and CDR2 FQNNGV. This CDR3 spans 15 amino acids. CDR3 sequence reads: CASSRWDLSDTEAFF. For the CDR3, the DNA is TGTGCCAGCAGCAGATGGGACCTTTCCGACACTGAAGCTTTCTTT.

This chain uses TRBV7-6 with TRBJ2-3, with D tentatively TRBD1 or TRBD2 (5 bases each). Trimming left V 5 bases short and J 7 bases short, with 28 bases between. Germline V gives CDR1 SGHVS, CDR2 FNYEAQ. This CDR3 is built from 18 residues. The CDR3 nucleotides are TGTGCCAGCAGCCCAAATCCCGGGACCCCGTTTAATGTACATACGCAGTATTTT. Its translation: CASSPNPGTPFNVHTQYF. The full variable domain, its missing parts supplied by reference TRBV7-6 and TRBJ2-3, is GAGVSQSPRYKVTKRGQDVALRCDPISGHVSLYWYRQALGQGPEFLTYFNYEAQQDKSGLPNDRFSAERPEGSISTLTIQRTEQRDSAMYRCASSPNPGTPFNVHTQYFGPGTRLTVL.

V and J are TRBV15 and TRBJ1-5; no definite D call. The CDR3 covers 15 residues. V was cut by 5 bases and J by 6 bases, with 17 bases left in between. Germline values: CDR1 LNHNV, CDR2 YYDKDF (reference sequence). The CDR3 reads CATSGGLVRGQPQHF. The CDR3, as DNA: TGTGCCACCAGCGGTGGTTTGGTACGGGGTCAGCCCCAGCATTTT. Filled out from reference TRBV15 and TRBJ1-5, the complete variable domain reads DAMVIQNPRYQVTQFGKPVTLSCSQTLNHNVMYWYQQKSSQAPKLLFHYYDKDFNNEADTPDNFQSRRPNTSFCFLDIRSPGLGDTAMYLCATSGGLVRGQPQHFGDGTRLSIL.

This chain uses TRBV6-5 with TRBJ2-7; D is ambiguous. The germline gives CDR1 MNHEY, CDR2 SVGAGI. V lost 4 bases and J lost 3, with 10 bases in between. The CDR3 runs to 13 residues. This chain's CDR3 is CASSLNRYYEQYF. The CDR3 region has the DNA TGTGCCAGCAGTTTAAACAGATACTACGAGCAGTACTTC.

There are a few counts of this clonotype. This chain uses TRBV28 with TRBJ2-2; D unclear. CDR3 size: 16 residues. Germline CDR1 reads MDHEN; CDR2 reads SYDVKM. With 3 bases removed from V and 0 bases from J, the gap between germline ends came to 11 bases. CDR3 nucleotides: TGTGCCAGCAGTTTCCCCCCTGCCGCGAACACCGGGGAGCTGTTTTTT. Its translation: CASSFPPAANTGELFF.

This clonotype was seen ten or more times. The chain links TRBV2 to TRBJ1-2; D remains ambiguous. Trimming left V 7 bases short and J 3 bases short, with 12 bases between. The CDR3 runs to 13 residues. CDR1 SNHLY and CDR2 FYNNEI come from the germline V gene. This chain's CDR3 is CASNLQLDYGYTF. The CDR3, as DNA: TGTGCCAGCAACTTACAGTTAGACTATGGCTACACCTTC. Drawing the rest from reference TRBV2 and TRBJ1-2, the complete variable domain is EPEVTQTPSHQVTQMGQEVILRCVPISNHLYFYWYRQILGQKVEFLVSFYNNEISEKSEIFDDQFSVERPDGSNFTLKIRSTKLEDSAMYFCASNLQLDYGYTFGSGTRLTVV.

The V gene is TRBV9, the J gene TRBJ2-1, with D possibly being TRBD2 (6 bases). Germline lookup yields CDR1 SGDLS and CDR2 YYNGEE. The CDR3 is 15 residues long. The germline V and J ends were trimmed by 3 bases and 0 bases, with 10 bases remaining between them. The CDR3 nucleotides read TGTGCCAGCAGCGCGTGGGACTTCTCCTACAATGAGCAGTTCTTC. Translation gives CASSAWDFSYNEQFF.

The CDR3 is CASSRQHNQPQHF. In DNA, the CDR3 is TGTGCCAGTAGTCGACAGCACAATCAGCCCCAGCATTTT. The chain joins TRBV19 to TRBJ1-5, with D tentatively TRBD1 (5 bases). Germline CDR1 LNHDA, CDR2 SQIVND (reference sequence). V was clipped by 5 bases and J by 3 bases, with 8 bases between them. This CDR3 has 13 amino acids.

The sample holds a few counts of this clonotype. V usage is TRBV5-1 and J usage is TRBJ2-7, with 8 nucleotides matching TRBD2. CDR1 and CDR2 (germline): SGHRS, YFSETQ. V trimming: 2 bases; J trimming: 5 bases; junction bases outside the gene matches: 3. CDR3 length equals 13 residues. The CDR3 region has the DNA TGCGCCAGCAGCTTTGACGGGAGGGACGAGCAGTACTTC. This sequence encodes CASSFDGRDEQYF.

The chain links TRBV29-1 to TRBJ1-1; maybe TRBD1 (5 bases). V lost 7 bases, J lost 10 bases, and 19 bases lay in between. The V gene's germline CDR1 is SQVTM and CDR2 ANQGSEA. The CDR3 is made up of 12 amino acids. CDR3 loop: CSARDGGEVAFF. Written as DNA, the CDR3 is TGCAGCGCCAGGGACGGCGGCGAGGTAGCTTTCTTT.

In this sample, this clonotype turned up many times. The gene calls are TRBV29-1 and TRBJ2-3, with D possibly TRBD2 on 5 matching bases. Trimming shortened V by 8 bases and J by 5 bases, and 14 bases separated the two germline ends. CDR1 and CDR2 from the germline V gene are SQVTM and ANQGSEA. The CDR3 is 12 residues long. The CDR3: CSPKMAGDTQYF. The CDR3 nucleotides read TGCAGCCCGAAGATGGCGGGAGATACGCAGTATTTT.

The chain carries TRBV4-1 and TRBJ1-1; no clear D. Looked up from germline, CDR1 is MGHRA and CDR2 is YSYEKL. This CDR3 is built from 15 residues. V lost 4 bases and J 3 bases, leaving 15 bases between the germline ends. This chain's CDR3 is CASSPRSGYHTEAFF. The CDR3, as DNA: TGCGCCAGCAGCCCCCGTTCCGGGTACCACACTGAAGCTTTCTTT.

This sequence joins TRBV20-1 and TRBJ2-1; 9 nucleotides line up with TRBD1. Germline CDR1 reads DFQATT; CDR2 reads SNEGSKA (reference sequence). V shed 3 bases, J shed 10 bases, and the junction held 13 bases outside the gene matches. This CDR3 spans 15 amino acids. The CDR3 is CSARLPGQGIVEQFF. In DNA, the CDR3 is TGCAGTGCTAGGTTACCGGGACAGGGTATCGTAGAGCAGTTCTTC.

In its sample, this clonotype was seen many times. V gene TRBV29-1 combines with J gene TRBJ2-1; D is uncertain. Germline values: CDR1 SQVTM, CDR2 ANQGSEA. Trimming took off 5 bases at V and 1 base at J, with 6 bases between the two ends. The CDR3 loop spans 12 amino acids. The CDR3 is CSVSPSYNEQFF. The CDR3 nucleotides are TGCAGCGTTTCGCCGTCCTACAATGAGCAGTTCTTC.

This clonotype was seen repeatedly, ten times or more. This chain joins TRBV2 and TRBJ1-5; 7 bases are shared with TRBD1. V lost 4 bases, J lost 6 bases, and 9 bases stayed unmatched. CDR3 length equals 15 residues. Germline V gives CDR1 SNHLY, CDR2 FYNNEI. Here the CDR3 reads CASSGRQGGSQPQHF. The CDR3 DNA reads as TGTGCCAGCAGTGGACGACAGGGAGGCAGTCAGCCCCAGCATTTT. The entire variable domain, with the rest obtained from reference TRBV2 and TRBJ1-5, is as follows: EPEVTQTPSHQVTQMGQEVILRCVPISNHLYFYWYRQILGQKVEFLVSFYNNEISEKSEIFDDQFSVERPDGSNFTLKIRSTKLEDSAMYFCASSGRQGGSQPQHFGDGTRLSIL.

The chain carries TRBV20-1 and TRBJ1-5, with D possibly being TRBD1 (6 bases). The germline CDR1 and CDR2 sequences are DFQATT and SNEGSKA (reference sequence). The V end was cut by 3 bases, the J end by 4 bases, with 22 bases between. CDR3 size: 17 residues. In DNA, the CDR3 is TGCAGTGCTAGGGACCAAAACAGGGTAGGGCTAAATCAGCCCCAGCATTTT. Its translation: CSARDQNRVGLNQPQHF.